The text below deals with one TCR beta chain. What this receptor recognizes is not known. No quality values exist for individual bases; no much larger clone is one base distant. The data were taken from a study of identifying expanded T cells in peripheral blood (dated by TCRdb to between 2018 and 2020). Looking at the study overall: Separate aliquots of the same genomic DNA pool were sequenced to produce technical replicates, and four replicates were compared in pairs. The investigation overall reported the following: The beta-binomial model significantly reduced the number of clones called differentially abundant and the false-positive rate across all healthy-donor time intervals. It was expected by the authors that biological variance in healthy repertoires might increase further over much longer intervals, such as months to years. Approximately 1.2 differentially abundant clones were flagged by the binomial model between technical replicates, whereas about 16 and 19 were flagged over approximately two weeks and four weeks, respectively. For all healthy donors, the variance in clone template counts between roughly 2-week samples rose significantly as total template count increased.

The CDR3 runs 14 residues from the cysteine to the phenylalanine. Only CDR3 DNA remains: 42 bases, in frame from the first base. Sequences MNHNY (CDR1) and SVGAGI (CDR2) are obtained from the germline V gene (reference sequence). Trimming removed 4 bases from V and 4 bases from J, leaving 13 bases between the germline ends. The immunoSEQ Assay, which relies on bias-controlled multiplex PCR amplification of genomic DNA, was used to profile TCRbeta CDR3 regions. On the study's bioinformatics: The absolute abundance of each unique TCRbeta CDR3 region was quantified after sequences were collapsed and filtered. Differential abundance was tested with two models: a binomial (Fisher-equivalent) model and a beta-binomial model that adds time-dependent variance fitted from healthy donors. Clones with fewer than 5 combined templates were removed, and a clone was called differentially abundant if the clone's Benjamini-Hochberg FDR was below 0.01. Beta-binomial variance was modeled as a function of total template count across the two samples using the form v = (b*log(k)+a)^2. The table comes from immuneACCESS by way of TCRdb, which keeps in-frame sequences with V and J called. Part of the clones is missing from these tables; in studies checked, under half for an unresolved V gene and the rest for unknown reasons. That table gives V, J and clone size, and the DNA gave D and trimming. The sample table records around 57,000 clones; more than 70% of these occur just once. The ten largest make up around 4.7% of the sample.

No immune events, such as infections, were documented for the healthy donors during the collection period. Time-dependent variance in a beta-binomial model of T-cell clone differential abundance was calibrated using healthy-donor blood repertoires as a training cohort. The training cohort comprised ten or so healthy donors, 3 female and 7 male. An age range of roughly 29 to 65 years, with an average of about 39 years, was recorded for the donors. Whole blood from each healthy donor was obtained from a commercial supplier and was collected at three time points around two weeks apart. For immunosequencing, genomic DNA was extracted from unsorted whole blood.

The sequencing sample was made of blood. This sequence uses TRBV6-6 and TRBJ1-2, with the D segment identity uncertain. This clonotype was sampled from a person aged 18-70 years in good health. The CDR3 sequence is CASSSSALSYGYTF. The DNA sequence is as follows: TGTGCCAGCAGTTCGTCAGCCCTCTCCTATGGCTACACCTTC.